Below, one TCR beta chain is given with its context. This CDR3 comprises 16 residues. V shed 5 bases, J shed 7 bases, and the junction held 16 bases outside the gene matches. CDR1 is DFQATT and CDR2 is SNEGSKA in the germline V gene (reference sequence). TCRdb re-analysed the 5' RACE reads in MiXCR, keeping a single row per CDR3 protein. Here the sample spans about 43,000 distinct CDR3 sequences, 22% being singletons. The sorted Tregs were CD4+CD25+CD127-/low cells. This chain uses TRBV20-1 with TRBJ2-1, with 8 bases identical to TRBD1. The receptor was derived from a female donor with breast cancer. The specimen sequenced was Tregs sorted from a lymph node. The CDR3 protein is CSAPLPTGVLGNEQFF. The CDR3 coding sequence is TGCAGTGCTCCACTACCGACAGGGGTCTTGGGAAATGAGCAGTTCTTC.